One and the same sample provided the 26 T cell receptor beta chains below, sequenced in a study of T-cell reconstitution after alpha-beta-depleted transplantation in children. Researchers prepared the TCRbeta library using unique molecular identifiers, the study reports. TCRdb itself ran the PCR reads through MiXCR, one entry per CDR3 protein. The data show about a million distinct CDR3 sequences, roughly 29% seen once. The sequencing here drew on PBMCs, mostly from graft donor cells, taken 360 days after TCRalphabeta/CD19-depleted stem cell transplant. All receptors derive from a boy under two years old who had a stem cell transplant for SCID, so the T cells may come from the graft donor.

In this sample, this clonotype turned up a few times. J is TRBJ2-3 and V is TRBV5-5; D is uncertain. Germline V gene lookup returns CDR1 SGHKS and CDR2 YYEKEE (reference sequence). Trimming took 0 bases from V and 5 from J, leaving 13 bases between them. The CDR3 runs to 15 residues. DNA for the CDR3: TGTGCCAGCAGCTTGGGCCCGACGAGGAAAGATACGCAGTATTTT. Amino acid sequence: CASSLGPTRKDTQYF.

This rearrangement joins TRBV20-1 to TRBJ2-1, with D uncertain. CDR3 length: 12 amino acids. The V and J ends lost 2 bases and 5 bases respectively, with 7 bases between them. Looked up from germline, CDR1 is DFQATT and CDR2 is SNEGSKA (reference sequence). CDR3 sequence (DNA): TGCAGTGCTAGAAGGAGACACAATGAGCAGTTCTTC. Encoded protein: CSARRRHNEQFF.

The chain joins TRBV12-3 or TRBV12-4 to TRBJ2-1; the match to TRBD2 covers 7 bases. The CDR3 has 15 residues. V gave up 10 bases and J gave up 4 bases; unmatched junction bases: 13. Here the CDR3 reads CATLPEAGEYNEQFF. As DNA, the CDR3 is TGTGCCACCCTACCGGAGGCGGGGGAATACAATGAGCAGTTCTTC.

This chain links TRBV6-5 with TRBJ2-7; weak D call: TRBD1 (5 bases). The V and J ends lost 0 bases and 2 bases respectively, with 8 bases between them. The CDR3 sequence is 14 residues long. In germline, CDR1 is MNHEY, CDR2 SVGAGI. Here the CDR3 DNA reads TGTGCCAGCAGTTACTCGGGGCAGCCCTACGAGCAGTACTTC. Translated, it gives CASSYSGQPYEQYF.

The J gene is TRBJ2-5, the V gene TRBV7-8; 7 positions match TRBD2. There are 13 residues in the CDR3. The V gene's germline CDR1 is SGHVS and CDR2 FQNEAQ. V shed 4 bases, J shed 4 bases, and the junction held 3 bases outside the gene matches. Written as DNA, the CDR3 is TGTGCCAGCAGCTCTTGGGAGGGAGAGACCCAGTACTTC. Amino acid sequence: CASSSWEGETQYF.

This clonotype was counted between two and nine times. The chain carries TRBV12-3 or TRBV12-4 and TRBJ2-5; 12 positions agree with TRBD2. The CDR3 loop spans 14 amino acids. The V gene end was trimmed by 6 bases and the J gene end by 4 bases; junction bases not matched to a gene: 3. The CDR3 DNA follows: TGTGCCAGCAGGCCGGGACTAGCGGGAGAGACCCAGTACTTC. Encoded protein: CASRPGLAGETQYF.

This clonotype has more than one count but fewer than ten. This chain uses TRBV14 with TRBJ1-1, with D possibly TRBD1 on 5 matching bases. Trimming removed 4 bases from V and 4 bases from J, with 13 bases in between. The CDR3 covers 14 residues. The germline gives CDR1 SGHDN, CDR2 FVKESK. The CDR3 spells CASSPWGEPTEAFF. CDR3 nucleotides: TGTGCCAGCAGCCCCTGGGGGGAGCCCACTGAAGCTTTCTTT.

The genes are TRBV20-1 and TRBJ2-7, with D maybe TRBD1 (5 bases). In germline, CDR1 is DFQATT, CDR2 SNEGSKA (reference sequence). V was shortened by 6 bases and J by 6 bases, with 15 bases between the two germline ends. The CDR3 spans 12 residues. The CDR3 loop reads CSAGETASEQYF. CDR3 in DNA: TGCAGTGCCGGAGAGACAGCTTCCGAGCAGTACTTC.

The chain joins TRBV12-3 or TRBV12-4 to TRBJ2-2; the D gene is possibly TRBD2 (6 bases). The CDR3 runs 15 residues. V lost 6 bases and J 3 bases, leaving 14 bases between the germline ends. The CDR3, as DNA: TGTGCCAGCAGCCGTCGACTAGGTGACACCGGGGAGCTGTTTTTT. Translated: CASSRRLGDTGELFF.

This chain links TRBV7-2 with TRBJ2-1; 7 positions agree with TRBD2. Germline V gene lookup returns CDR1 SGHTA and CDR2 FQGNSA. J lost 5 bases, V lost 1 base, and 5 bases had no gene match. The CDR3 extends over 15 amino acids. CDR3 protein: CASSLVRGVHNEQFF. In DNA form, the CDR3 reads TGTGCCAGCAGCTTAGTCCGGGGGGTCCACAATGAGCAGTTCTTC.

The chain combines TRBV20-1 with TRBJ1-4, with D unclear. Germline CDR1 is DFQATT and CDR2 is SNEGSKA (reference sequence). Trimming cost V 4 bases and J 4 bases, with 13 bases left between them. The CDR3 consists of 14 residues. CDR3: CSATFGRLNEKLFF. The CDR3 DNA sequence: TGCAGTGCTACTTTCGGCAGGCTTAATGAAAAACTGTTTTTT.

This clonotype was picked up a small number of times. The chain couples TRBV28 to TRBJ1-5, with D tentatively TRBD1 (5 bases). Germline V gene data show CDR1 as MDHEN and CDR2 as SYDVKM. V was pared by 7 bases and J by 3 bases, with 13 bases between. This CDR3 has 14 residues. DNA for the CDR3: TGTGCCAGCAACCGGGACCGCTTCAATCAGCCCCAGCATTTT. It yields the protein CASNRDRFNQPQHF.

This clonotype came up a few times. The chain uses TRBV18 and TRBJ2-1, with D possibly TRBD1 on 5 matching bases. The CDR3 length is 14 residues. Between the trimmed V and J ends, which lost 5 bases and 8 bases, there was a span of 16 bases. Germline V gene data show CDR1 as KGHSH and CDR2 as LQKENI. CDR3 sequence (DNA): TGTGCCAGCTCAAGCCAGGGCGGAAGGTATGAGCAGTTCTTC. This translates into CASSSQGGRYEQFF.

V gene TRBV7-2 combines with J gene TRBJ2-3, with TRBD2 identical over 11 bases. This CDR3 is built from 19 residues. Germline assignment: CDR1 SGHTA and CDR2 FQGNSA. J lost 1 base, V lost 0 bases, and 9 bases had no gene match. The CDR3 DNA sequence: TGTGCCAGCAGCTTAGCGAGTAGCGGGGGGGCCCCCCGCACAGATACGCAGTATTTT. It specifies CASSLASSGGAPRTDTQYF.

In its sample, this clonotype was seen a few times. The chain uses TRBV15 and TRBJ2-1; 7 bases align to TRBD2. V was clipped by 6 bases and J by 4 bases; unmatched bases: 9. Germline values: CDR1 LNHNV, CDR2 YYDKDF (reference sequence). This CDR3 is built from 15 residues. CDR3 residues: CATSASGAYYNEQFF. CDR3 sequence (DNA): TGTGCCACCAGTGCTAGCGGCGCATATTACAATGAGCAGTTCTTC. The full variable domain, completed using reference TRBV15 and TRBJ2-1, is DAMVIQNPRYQVTQFGKPVTLSCSQTLNHNVMYWYQQKSSQAPKLLFHYYDKDFNNEADTPDNFQSRRPNTSFCFLDIRSPGLGDTAMYLCATSASGAYYNEQFFGPGTRLTVL.

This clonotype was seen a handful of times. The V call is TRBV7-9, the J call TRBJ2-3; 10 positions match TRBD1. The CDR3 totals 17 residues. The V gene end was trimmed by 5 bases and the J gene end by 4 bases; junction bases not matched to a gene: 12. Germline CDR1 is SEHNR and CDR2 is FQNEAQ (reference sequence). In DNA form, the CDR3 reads TGTGCCAGCAGCCCGCAGGACGGGACAGGGGTTGCAGATACGCAGTATTTT. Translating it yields CASSPQDGTGVADTQYF.

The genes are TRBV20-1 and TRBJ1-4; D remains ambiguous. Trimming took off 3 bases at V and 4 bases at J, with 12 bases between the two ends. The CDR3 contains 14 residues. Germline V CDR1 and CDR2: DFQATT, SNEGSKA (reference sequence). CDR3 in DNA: TGCAGTGCTAGCGCGTCAGCGCTTAATGAAAAACTGTTTTTT. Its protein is CSASASALNEKLFF.

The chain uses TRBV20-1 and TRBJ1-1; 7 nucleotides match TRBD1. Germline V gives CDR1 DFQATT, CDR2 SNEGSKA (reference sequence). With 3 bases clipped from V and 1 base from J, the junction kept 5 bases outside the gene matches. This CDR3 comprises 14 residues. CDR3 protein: CSARPTGRNTEAFF. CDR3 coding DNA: TGCAGTGCTAGGCCGACAGGGAGGAACACTGAAGCTTTCTTT.

CDR3 loop: CASSPYGLASRTDTQYF. The CDR3 nucleotides read TGTGCCAGCAGCCCATACGGACTAGCCTCGCGCACAGATACGCAGTATTTT. The rearrangement links TRBV12-3 or TRBV12-4 to TRBJ2-3; 8 bases align to TRBD2. Trimming removed 6 bases from V and 1 base from J; junction bases left unmatched: 12. This CDR3 has 17 amino acids.

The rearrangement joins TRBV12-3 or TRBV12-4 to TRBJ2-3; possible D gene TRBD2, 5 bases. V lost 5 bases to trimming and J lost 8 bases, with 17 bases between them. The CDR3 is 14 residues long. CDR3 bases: TGTGCCAGCAGTACGCTACTAGGCTCCCGTACGCAGTATTTT. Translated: CASSTLLGSRTQYF.

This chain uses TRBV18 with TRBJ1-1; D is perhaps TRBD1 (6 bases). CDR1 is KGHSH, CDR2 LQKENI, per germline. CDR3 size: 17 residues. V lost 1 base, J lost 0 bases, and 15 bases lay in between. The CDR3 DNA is TGTGCCAGCTCACCACTCCGAGGGGGGTCCATGAACACTGAAGCTTTCTTT. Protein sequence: CASSPLRGGSMNTEAFF.

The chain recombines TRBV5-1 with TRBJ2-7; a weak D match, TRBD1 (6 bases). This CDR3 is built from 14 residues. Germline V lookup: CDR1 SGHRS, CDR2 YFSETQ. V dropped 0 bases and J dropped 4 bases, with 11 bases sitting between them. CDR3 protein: CASSLGRGEYEQYF. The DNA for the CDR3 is TGCGCCAGCAGCTTGGGCAGGGGAGAGTACGAGCAGTACTTC.

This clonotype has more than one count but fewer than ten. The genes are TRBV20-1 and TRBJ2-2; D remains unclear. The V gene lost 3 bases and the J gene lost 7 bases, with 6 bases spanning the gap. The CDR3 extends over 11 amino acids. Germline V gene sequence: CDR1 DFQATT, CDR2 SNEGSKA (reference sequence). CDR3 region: CSASGRGELFF. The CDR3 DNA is TGCAGTGCTAGCGGACGCGGGGAGCTGTTTTTT.

The CDR3 sequence is CASNRRDSVNRNTIYF. CDR3 nucleotide sequence: TGTGCCAGCAACCGCCGGGACAGCGTTAACCGAAACACCATATATTTT. This chain joins TRBV12-3 or TRBV12-4 and TRBJ1-3, with 7 bases aligning to TRBD1. CDR3 length: 16 residues. The ends lost 7 bases at V and 5 bases at J; junction bases unmatched: 14.

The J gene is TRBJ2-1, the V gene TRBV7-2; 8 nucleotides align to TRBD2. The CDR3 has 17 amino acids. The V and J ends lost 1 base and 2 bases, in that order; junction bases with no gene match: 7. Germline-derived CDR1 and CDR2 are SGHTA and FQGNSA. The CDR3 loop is CASSLGYGTRAYNEQFF. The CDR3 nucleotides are TGTGCCAGCAGCTTAGGATATGGGACTAGGGCCTACAATGAGCAGTTCTTC. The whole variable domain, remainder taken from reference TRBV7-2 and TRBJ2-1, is GAGVSQSPSNKVTEKGKDVELRCDPISGHTALYWYRQSLGQGLEFLIYFQGNSAPDKSGLPSDRFSAERTGGSVSTLTIQRTQQEDSAVYLCASSLGYGTRAYNEQFFGPGTRLTVL.

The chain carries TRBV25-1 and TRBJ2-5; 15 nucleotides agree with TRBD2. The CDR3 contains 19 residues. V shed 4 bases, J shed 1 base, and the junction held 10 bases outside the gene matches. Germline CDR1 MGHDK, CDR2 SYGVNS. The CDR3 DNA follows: TGTGCCAGCAGTGCACCCCTCGGGACTAGCGGGGGGATCCAAGAGACCCAGTACTTC. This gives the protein CASSAPLGTSGGIQETQYF.